These 19 T cell receptor beta chains were all obtained from the same sample, sequenced in a study of CD8+CD57+ T cells in acquired aplastic anemia (dated by TCRdb to the late 2010s). Sequencing was performed on an Illumina HiSeq 2000. Genomic DNA served as template for TCR beta VDJ combination and CDR3 sequence profiling. The public reads were quality trimmed at Q25 with fastp and then assembled into clones with MiXCR by TCRdb, keeping productive beta chains. All rows with the same CDR3 protein become a single entry with the most common DNA and genes. The sample includes some 410,000 distinct CDR3 sequences, with 55% to 75% observed a single time. The top ten clonotypes cover 3% to 4.5% of the sample. The material sequenced was sorted CD4+, CD8+, or CD8+CD57+ T cells (not recorded which) from PBMCs. The receptors here all came from a human donor in good health, serving as a control.

For this clonotype: Without the conserved terminal phenylalanine or tryptophan, this CDR3 likely stems from a read error. Because the CDR3's place on the DNA is in doubt, the DNA is left out and the CDR3 is given as listed by TCRdb. The V and J genes are TRBV10-3 and TRBJ2-2; the DNA was not compared with TRBD1, the D call given in the table. 16 amino acids form the CDR3, both terminal residues included. Germline assignment: CDR1 ENHRY and CDR2 SYGVKD. CDR3 residues: CAISGDRAGVARLLVP.

The V call is TRBV6-5, the J call TRBJ1-2; a weak D match, TRBD1 (6 bases). The CDR3 has 11 amino acids. With 10 bases removed from V and 7 bases from J, the gap between germline ends came to 13 bases. Germline CDR1 is MNHEY and CDR2 is SVGAGI. CDR3 loop: CATRSDSGYTF. In DNA form, the CDR3 reads TGTGCCACCCGGTCGGACAGTGGCTACACCTTC.

This rearrangement joins TRBV9 to TRBJ2-7; the D gene is possibly TRBD1 (6 bases). Trimming removed 3 bases from V and 0 bases from J, with 13 bases in between. The CDR3 length is 15 residues. CDR1 is SGDLS, CDR2 YYNGEE, per germline. The CDR3 nucleotides read TGTGCCAGCAGCGAAAGGACAGATGGCTCCTACGAGCAGTACTTC. It specifies CASSERTDGSYEQYF.

This clonotype was detected a few times. The chain links TRBV30 to TRBJ2-3, with D perhaps TRBD1 (6 bases). Per the germline V gene, CDR1 is GTSNPN and CDR2 is SVGIG (reference sequence). There are 16 residues in the CDR3. The ends were cut back, 4 bases at V and 0 bases at J, with 17 bases in the middle. The CDR3 is CAWKGHTLFSTDTQYF. As DNA, the CDR3 is TGTGCCTGGAAGGGACACACTCTTTTTAGCACAGATACGCAGTATTTT.

The chain employs TRBV29-1 and TRBJ2-6, with D unresolved. The V end was cut by 7 bases, the J end by 4 bases, with 8 bases between. Germline CDR1 SQVTM, CDR2 ANQGSEA. The CDR3 is made up of 12 amino acids. The CDR3 loop is CSAQVGANVLTF. CDR3 nucleotide sequence: TGCAGCGCCCAGGTCGGGGCCAACGTCCTGACTTTC.

The chain joins TRBV7-9 to TRBJ2-1; D possibly corresponds to TRBD2 (5 bases). V shed 7 bases and J shed 14 bases, with 18 bases lying between them. This CDR3 contains 12 residues. CDR1 is SEHNR, CDR2 FQNEAQ, per germline (reference sequence). CDR3: CASNAGLEGKFF. CDR3 nucleotide sequence: TGTGCCAGCAATGCAGGACTCGAAGGGAAGTTCTTC.

The V gene is TRBV6-6, the J gene TRBJ2-5; possibly TRBD2 for D (5 bases). Trimming cost V 8 bases and J 1 base, with 11 bases left between them. The length of the CDR3 is 13 residues. Germline CDR1 reads MNHNY; CDR2 reads SVGAGI (reference sequence). The CDR3 region has the DNA TGTGCCAGCGATCCGGGAACCCAAGAGACCCAGTACTTC. Protein sequence: CASDPGTQETQYF.

In its sample, this clonotype was seen many times. The V and J genes are TRBV5-6 and TRBJ1-1; possibly TRBD1 for D (6 bases). The CDR3 covers 16 residues. Germline assignment: CDR1 SGHDT and CDR2 YYEEEE. V was trimmed by 1 base and J by 6 bases, leaving 19 bases between them. The CDR3 nucleotides read TGTGCCAGCAGCTTGTATTCGTGGGGGGGCGGCGCTGAAGCTTTCTTT. Protein product: CASSLYSWGGGAEAFF.

The genes are TRBV9 and TRBJ2-1, with D possibly matching TRBD1 (7 bases). CDR3 size: 16 residues. Per the germline V gene, CDR1 is SGDLS and CDR2 is YYNGEE. The V and J ends lost 4 bases and 8 bases respectively, with 22 bases between them. CDR3 DNA sequence: TGTGCCAGCAGCTTAGGGGGGACAGACGTCGGGGATGAGCAGTTCTTC. It translates to CASSLGGTDVGDEQFF.

Remarks on this clonotype: A read error may account for a junction end that differs from germline. The chain recombines TRBV20-1 with TRBJ2-5; no clear D. The germline gives CDR1 DFQATT, CDR2 SNEGSKA (reference sequence). The CDR3 has 11 residues. This CDR3 reads CSASPRKAFNF. For the CDR3, the DNA is TGCAGTGCTAGCCCCAGGAAAGCTTTCAACTTC.

This rearrangement joins TRBV7-2 to TRBJ1-4; the match to TRBD1 covers 7 bases. Germline V CDR1 and CDR2: SGHTA, FQGNSA. The junction had 20 bases not matched to a gene; V was cut back by 5 bases and J by 14 bases. The CDR3 is made up of 16 amino acids. The CDR3 loop is CASSTRTGAVYEQLFF. The CDR3 DNA follows: TGTGCCAGCAGCACTCGAACAGGGGCGGTTTACGAGCAGCTGTTTTTT.

CDR3 nucleotides: TGTGCCAGCATTTCCGATGGCTACACCTTC. Protein sequence: CASISDGYTF. The V call is TRBV6-2 or TRBV6-3, the J call TRBJ1-2; no firm D call. CDR3 length equals 10 residues. Germline values: CDR1 MNHEY, CDR2 SVGEGT. Trimming removed 7 bases from V and 6 bases from J, with 6 bases in between.

In this sample, this clonotype turned up many times. The chain is built from TRBV29-1 and TRBJ1-1; 11 bases map to TRBD1. The junction had 5 bases not matched to a gene; V was cut back by 0 bases and J by 5 bases. Germline assignment: CDR1 SQVTM and CDR2 ANQGSEA. The CDR3 runs to 15 residues. The CDR3 nucleotides are TGCAGCGTTGAAGATCGGACAGGGGGCTATACTGAAGCTTTCTTT. As protein: CSVEDRTGGYTEAFF.

The V and J genes are TRBV20-1 and TRBJ2-7; a possible D gene is TRBD2 (5 bases). This CDR3 comprises 10 residues. V lost 2 bases, J lost 6 bases, and 5 bases lay in between. Looked up from germline, CDR1 is DFQATT and CDR2 is SNEGSKA (reference sequence). The CDR3 nucleotides are TGCAGTGCTAGACGGGGCGAGCAGTACTTC. It codes for CSARRGEQYF.

With regard to this clonotype: The junction differs from germline at one of its ends, possibly a read error. The chain joins TRBV5-8 to TRBJ2-3; D is unresolved. The CDR3 runs 14 residues. Germline assignment: CDR1 SGHTS and CDR2 YDEGEE. CDR3 sequence (DNA): TGTGCCAGCAACTTGGCTCACGGCACAGATACGCAGTATTTT. Protein product: CASNLAHGTDTQYF.

In the case of this clonotype: Compared with germline, one end of the junction differs, possibly owing to a read error. The CDR3 reads CASSSGTEEKLFF. The CDR3, as DNA: TGTGCCAGCAGCTCCGGGACAGAAGAAAAACTGTTTTTT. The chain is built from TRBV5-1 and TRBJ1-4; 7 positions agree with TRBD1. This CDR3 has 13 residues. Germline assignment: CDR1 SGHRS and CDR2 YFSETQ.

This clonotype appeared a few times. The chain uses TRBV10-2 and TRBJ2-1, with 14 nucleotides matching TRBD2. Germline V gene sequence: CDR1 WSHSY, CDR2 SAAADI. The J segment lost 1 base and the V segment lost 8 bases, leaving 7 bases of the junction unmatched. The CDR3 sequence is 17 residues long. The CDR3 spells CASAGGLAGGSYNEQFF. As DNA, the CDR3 is TGCGCCAGCGCGGGTGGACTAGCGGGGGGTTCCTACAATGAGCAGTTCTTC.

The chain uses TRBV7-3 and TRBJ1-5; 8 bases align to TRBD1. The CDR3 is 16 amino acids. The trim removed 5 bases at V and 13 bases at J, leaving 19 bases unmatched. Germline CDR1 SGHTA, CDR2 FQGTGA. CDR3: CASSRRTGYSNQDQHF. The CDR3 DNA follows: TGTGCCAGCAGCAGAAGGACAGGGTATAGTAATCAAGATCAGCATTTT.

Of note for this clonotype: This may come from a read error, since a much larger clone is one base off. The J gene is TRBJ2-7, the V gene TRBV3-1, with D unclear. This CDR3 contains 14 residues. Per the germline V gene, CDR1 is LGHDT and CDR2 is YNNKEL (reference sequence). The CDR3 sequence: CASSHRTPLHEQCF. The CDR3 coding sequence is TGTGCCAGCAGCCACAGGACCCCCCTCCACGAGCAGTGCTTC.